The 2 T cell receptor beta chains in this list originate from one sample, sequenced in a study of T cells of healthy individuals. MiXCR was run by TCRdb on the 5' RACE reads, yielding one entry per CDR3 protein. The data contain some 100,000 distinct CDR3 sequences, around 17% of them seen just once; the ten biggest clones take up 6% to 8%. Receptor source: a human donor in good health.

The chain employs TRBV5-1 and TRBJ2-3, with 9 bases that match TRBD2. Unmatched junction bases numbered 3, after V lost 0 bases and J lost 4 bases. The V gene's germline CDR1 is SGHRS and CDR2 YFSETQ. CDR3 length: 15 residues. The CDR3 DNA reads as TGCGCCAGCAGCTTGGGTAGCGGGGGCGCAGATACGCAGTATTTT. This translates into CASSLGSGGADTQYF.

In DNA form, the CDR3 reads TGCGCCAGCAGCTTGGGCGTTGACAGGGGAGGTGGCTACACCTTC. This sequence encodes CASSLGVDRGGGYTF. The chain recombines TRBV5-1 with TRBJ1-2; TRBD1 agrees at 8 bases. There are 15 residues in the CDR3. The V gene's germline CDR1 is SGHRS and CDR2 YFSETQ. The J segment lost 7 bases and the V segment lost 0 bases, leaving 8 bases of the junction unmatched.